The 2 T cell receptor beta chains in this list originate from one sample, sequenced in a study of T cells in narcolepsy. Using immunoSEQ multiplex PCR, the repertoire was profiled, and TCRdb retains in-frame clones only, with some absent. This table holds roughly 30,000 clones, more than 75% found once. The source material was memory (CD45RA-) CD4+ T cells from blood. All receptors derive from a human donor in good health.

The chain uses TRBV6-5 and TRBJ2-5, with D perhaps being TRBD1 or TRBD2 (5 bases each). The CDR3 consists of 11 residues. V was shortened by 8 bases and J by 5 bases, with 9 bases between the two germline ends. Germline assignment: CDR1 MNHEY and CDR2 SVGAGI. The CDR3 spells CASGWGETQYF. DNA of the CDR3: TGTGCCAGCGGCTGGGGGGAGACCCAGTACTTC.

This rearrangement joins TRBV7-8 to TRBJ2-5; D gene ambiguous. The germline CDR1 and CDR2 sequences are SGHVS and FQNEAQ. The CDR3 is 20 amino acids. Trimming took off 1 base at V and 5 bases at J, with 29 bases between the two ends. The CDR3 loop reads CASSLGEVGLILGTIETQYF. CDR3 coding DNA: TGTGCCAGCAGCTTAGGGGAAGTGGGTTTAATTTTGGGCACCATCGAGACCCAGTACTTC.